This entry is about one T cell receptor beta chain. It has no known antigen specificity. No qualities accompany the bases; no much larger clone lies one base away. RNA was extracted with the RNeasy kit and roughly 0.45 to 1 ug was reverse transcribed using random hexamers. TCR beta CDR3 regions were amplified with the immunoSEQ multiplex PCR assay covering 54 Vbeta and 13 Jbeta segments. PCR amplification bias was corrected by using a synthetic template baseline for primer optimization and computational correction. In the source study's methods: Reads were annotated to V, D and J genes per IMGT and analyzed with immunoSEQ Analyzer, keeping only productive sequences. Clonality was calculated as one minus the Shannon entropy normalized by log2 of the number of productive unique sequences. For each patient and control, public and private clones were evaluated within the 100 most prevalent clones. Clones were defined as Susac-specific if absent from the healthy and MS cohorts, from roughly 1,100 published viral clones and from other ImmuneACCESS disease sequences. Clones were called with MiXCR by TCRdb after fastp trimmed the public reads at Q25, and only in-frame beta chains were retained. A single entry per CDR3 protein holds the most common genes and DNA from its merged rows. TCRdb's processing, not the authors', yielded these V and J calls. Recorded for this sample are 210,000 or so distinct CDR3 sequences; less than 95% of them occurred a single time. About 0.15% of the sample comes from the top ten.

CDR3 length: 14 amino acids, cysteine to phenylalanine. Only the CDR3 portion is preserved as DNA: 42 bases, with reading frame beginning at the first base. CDR1 MNHEY and CDR2 SMNVEV are derived from the germline V gene (reference sequence). V loses 7 bases of germline sequence and J loses 9 bases, and the interval between the two ends is 16 bases. Peripheral blood CD8+ and CD4+ T cells from healthy donors, Susac syndrome patients and multiple sclerosis patients were profiled using high-throughput TCR beta sequencing. Recently defined diagnostic criteria for definite or probable disease were met by the Susac syndrome patients. Bulk CD8+ and CD4+ T cells were purified by magnetic negative isolation, while CD8+ TEMRA cells were enriched using FACS. Blood was collected in EDTA tubes and processed within 24 hours, with PBMCs isolated through density gradient centrifugation. PBMCs destined for TCR sequencing were cryopreserved in liquid nitrogen and later thawed in a 37 °C water bath. The sorted or isolated CD4+, CD8+ and CD8+ TEMRA cells had a purity of 90% or higher.

This entry belongs to a study of CD8 T cells in Susac syndrome (dated by TCRdb to between 2018 and 2021). Looking at the study overall: Among the sequenced Susac syndrome patients, five or six had clinically active disease and roughly 8 were in clinical remission. At the time of blood withdrawal, Susac syndrome patients were either therapy-naive, taking corticosteroids (with some also receiving IVIg), or on IVIg alone. The study used repertoire sequencing to test whether antigen drove CD8+ T cell activation and differentiation in Susac syndrome.

Paper-wide results and their limitations: In the CD4+ T cell repertoire of Susac syndrome patients, clonal expansion was not detected. The TCR sequencing and HLA analysis was acknowledged to have included a relatively small number of individuals.

The TCR was taken from a human donor with Susac syndrome. The chain links TRBV27 with TRBJ1-6; a tentative D match to TRBD1 spans 6 bases. The material sequenced was CD4+ T cells from PBMCs. The DNA sequence is given as TGTGCCAGCACTGGTATGGGGGGCGGTTCACCCCTCCACTTT. It encodes CASTGMGGGSPLHF.